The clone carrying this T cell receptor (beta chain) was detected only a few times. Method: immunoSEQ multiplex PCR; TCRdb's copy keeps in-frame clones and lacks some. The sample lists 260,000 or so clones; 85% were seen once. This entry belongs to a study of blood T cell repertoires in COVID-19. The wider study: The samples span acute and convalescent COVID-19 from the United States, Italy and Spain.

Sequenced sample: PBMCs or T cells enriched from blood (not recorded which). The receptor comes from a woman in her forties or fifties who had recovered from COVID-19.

CDR3 nucleotide sequence: TGTGCCAGCAGCCATCGGACAGGGCGAGAGGAAAAACTGTTTTTT. Its translation: CASSHRTGREEKLFF. The chain joins TRBV3-1 (or the pseudogene TRBV3-2) to TRBJ1-4; 8 nucleotides agree with TRBD1. CDR1 is LGHDT and CDR2 is YNNKEL in the germline V gene (reference sequence). The CDR3 covers 15 residues. V shed 3 bases and J 8 bases; nucleotides not matched to a gene: 8.